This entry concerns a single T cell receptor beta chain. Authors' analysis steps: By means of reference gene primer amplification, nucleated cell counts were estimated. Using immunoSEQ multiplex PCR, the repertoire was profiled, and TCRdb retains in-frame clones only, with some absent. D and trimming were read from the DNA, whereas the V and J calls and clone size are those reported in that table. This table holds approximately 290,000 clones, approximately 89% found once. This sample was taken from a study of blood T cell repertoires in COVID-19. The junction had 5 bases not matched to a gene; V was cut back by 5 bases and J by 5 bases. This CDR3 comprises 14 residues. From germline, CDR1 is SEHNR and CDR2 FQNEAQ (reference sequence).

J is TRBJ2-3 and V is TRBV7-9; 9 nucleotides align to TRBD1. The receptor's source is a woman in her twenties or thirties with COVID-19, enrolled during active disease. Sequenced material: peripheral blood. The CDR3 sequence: CASSLGTGKDTQYF. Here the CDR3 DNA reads TGTGCCAGCAGCCTCGGGACAGGGAAAGATACGCAGTATTTT.